A single TCR beta chain is shown here with its context. This sample was taken from a study of T cell changes during pregnancy in multiple sclerosis. Germline V gives CDR1 SGHTA, CDR2 FQGNSA. CDR3 length: 14 residues. V lost 1 base and J lost 6; bases outside the gene matches: 5. Using immunoSEQ multiplex PCR, the repertoire was profiled, and TCRdb retains in-frame clones only, with some absent. The sample has approximately 70,000 clones, under 95% seen once. The clonotype was recovered from a female donor with multiple sclerosis, enrolled in a pregnancy study. The chain employs TRBV7-2 and TRBJ1-1, with 7 bases fitting TRBD1. The material was CD4+ T cells from peripheral blood mononuclear cells, obtained before pregnancy. The CDR3 DNA reads as TGTGCCAGCAGCTTAGGAGACAGGGTGTCTGAAGCTTTCTTT. Residues: CASSLGDRVSEAFF.